Following are 25 T cell receptor beta chains from one sample sequenced in a study of cytomegalovirus exposure and HLA in healthy donors. It was with 60 Vbeta and 13 Jbeta primers that the PCR ran. Here immunoSEQ multiplex PCR was the method, and the copy in TCRdb shows in-frame clones only, minus some. The table shows approximately 150,000 clones, with under 90% occurring only once. Material for sequencing was PBMCs. The receptors derive from a man between 18 and 35 years old in good health and CMV-seronegative.

The rearrangement links TRBV27 to TRBJ2-7, with TRBD1 as a possible D gene (5 bases). V was trimmed by 1 base and J by 3 bases, leaving 10 bases between them. This CDR3 has 14 residues. Germline V CDR1 and CDR2: MNHEY, SMNVEV (reference sequence). DNA of the CDR3: TGTGCCAGCAGTTTATGGCAGGGTAGCTACGAGCAGTACTTC. The encoded protein is CASSLWQGSYEQYF.

This sequence joins TRBV6-4 and TRBJ1-1; weak D call: TRBD1 (6 bases). There are 16 residues in the CDR3. Looked up from germline, CDR1 is MRHNA and CDR2 is SNTAGT. V was cut by 4 bases and J by 0 bases, with 15 bases left in between. The CDR3 DNA reads TGTGCCAGCAGTGGCGGACAGCTCAAGATGAACACTGAAGCTTTCTTT. Its protein product is CASSGGQLKMNTEAFF.

The CDR3 sequence is CAWTRDTQYF. CDR3 DNA sequence: TGTGCCTGGACCCGGGATACGCAGTATTTT. The rearrangement uses TRBV30 and TRBJ2-3; D is ambiguous. V was pared by 4 bases and J by 6 bases, with 5 bases between. This CDR3 spans 10 amino acids. Germline lookup yields CDR1 GTSNPN and CDR2 SVGIG (reference sequence).

This chain links TRBV21-1 with TRBJ2-1; the D call in the table, TRBD2, was not verified against the DNA. TRBV21-1 is a recognized pseudogene. This CDR3 region has 17 residues. In nucleotides, the CDR3 is TGTGCCAGCAGCAAGCCCCTTCTAGCGGGGGGTGGAAATGAGCAGTTCTTC. It is translated as CASSKPLLAGGGNEQFF.

V gene TRBV19 combines with J gene TRBJ2-7, with a weak D call TRBD1 (5 bases). V was trimmed by 4 bases and J by 3 bases, leaving 10 bases between them. This CDR3 is 13 amino acids long. Germline values: CDR1 LNHDA, CDR2 SQIVND (reference sequence). For the CDR3, the DNA is TGTGCCAGTAGTAGCGCAGGGTACTACGAGCAGTACTTC. Encoded protein: CASSSAGYYEQYF.

This clone was detected only a few times. For the CDR3, the DNA is TGTGCCACCAGCACCCGGACTAGCGGGGGACACACAGATACGCAGTATTTT. This encodes CATSTRTSGGHTDTQYF. The chain employs TRBV15 and TRBJ2-3, with 13 positions matching TRBD2. CDR1 is LNHNV and CDR2 is YYDKDF in the germline V gene (reference sequence). The CDR3 length is 17 residues. The V gene end was trimmed by 4 bases and the J gene end by 2 bases; junction bases not matched to a gene: 6. The complete variable domain, with remaining parts taken from reference TRBV15 and TRBJ2-3, reads DAMVIQNPRYQVTQFGKPVTLSCSQTLNHNVMYWYQQKSSQAPKLLFHYYDKDFNNEADTPDNFQSRRPNTSFCFLDIRSPGLGDTAMYLCATSTRTSGGHTDTQYFGPGTRLTVL.

The rearrangement links TRBV25-1 to TRBJ2-1, with 7 bases lining up with TRBD2. Germline loops: CDR1 MGHDK, CDR2 SYGVNS. The CDR3 spans 15 residues. J was trimmed by 0 bases and V by 3 bases; bases with no gene match: 2. In DNA, the CDR3 is TGTGCCAGCAGTGACTTAGCGGGCTCCTACAATGAGCAGTTCTTC. Protein sequence: CASSDLAGSYNEQFF. The full variable domain, its missing parts supplied by reference TRBV25-1 and TRBJ2-1, is EADIYQTPRYLVIGTGKKITLECSQTMGHDKMYWYQQDPGMELHLIHYSYGVNSTEKGDLSSESTVSRIRTEHFPLTLESARPSHTSQYLCASSDLAGSYNEQFFGPGTRLTVL.

The V gene is TRBV29-1, the J gene TRBJ1-4; 8 positions match TRBD1. Germline V gene lookup returns CDR1 SQVTM and CDR2 ANQGSEA. The CDR3 has 14 amino acids. V gave up 4 bases and J gave up 8 bases; unmatched junction bases: 9. The DNA for the CDR3 is TGCAGCGTTGCTCGGACAGGGCTAGAAGAAAAACTGTTTTTT. This sequence encodes CSVARTGLEEKLFF.

The chain carries TRBV6-6 and TRBJ2-3; 10 bases fit TRBD1. The CDR3 totals 16 residues. With V trimmed by 1 base and J by 5 bases, 6 bases remained unmatched. The V gene's germline CDR1 is MNHNY and CDR2 SVGAGI (reference sequence). The CDR3 nucleotides are TGTGCCAGCAGTTACTTAGGGACAGGGGTTCAAGATACGCAGTATTTT. It specifies CASSYLGTGVQDTQYF.

This sequence joins TRBV28 and TRBJ1-6, with D possibly matching TRBD1 (5 bases). V dropped 4 bases and J dropped 7 bases, with 14 bases sitting between them. The germline CDR1 and CDR2 sequences are MDHEN and SYDVKM. The CDR3 contains 15 residues. CDR3 nucleotides: TGTGCCAGCAGTTCCCTGACAGATCCGAATTCACCCCTCCACTTT. It yields the protein CASSSLTDPNSPLHF.

This clone has a handful of counts. The chain carries TRBV6-5 and TRBJ1-2; the D gene is possibly TRBD1 (5 bases). Between the trimmed V and J ends, which lost 2 bases and 7 bases, there was a span of 8 bases. This CDR3 comprises 12 residues. Germline values: CDR1 MNHEY, CDR2 SVGAGI. CDR3 nucleotide sequence: TGTGCCAGCAGTTACAGGGGAGGTGGCTACACCTTC. This translates into CASSYRGGGYTF.

The chain links TRBV9 to TRBJ2-1, with a possible D match to TRBD1 (6 bases). V was trimmed by 6 bases and J by 1 base, leaving 11 bases between them. CDR1 and CDR2 (germline): SGDLS, YYNGEE. The CDR3 is 14 residues long. Here the CDR3 reads CASKDSDSYNEQFF. For the CDR3, the DNA is TGTGCCAGCAAGGACAGCGATTCCTACAATGAGCAGTTCTTC.

The J gene is TRBJ2-2, the V gene TRBV9; D may be TRBD1 (5 bases). V was pared by 0 bases and J by 4 bases, with 19 bases between. The CDR3 extends over 18 amino acids. CDR1 and CDR2 from the germline V gene are SGDLS and YYNGEE. DNA for the CDR3: TGTGCCAGCAGCGTAGTGGCAGGGTCCCTCCAGTCCACCGGGGAGCTGTTTTTT. Protein: CASSVVAGSLQSTGELFF.

V and J are TRBV5-1 and TRBJ2-3, with TRBD2 matching over 11 bases. The CDR3 contains 18 residues. Germline CDR1 is SGHRS and CDR2 is YFSETQ. The V and J ends lost 0 bases and 2 bases, in that order; junction bases with no gene match: 8. The DNA of the CDR3 is TGCGCCAGCAGCTTGGTGGCTAGCGGGGGGAGGGCCACAGATACGCAGTATTTT. This gives the protein CASSLVASGGRATDTQYF.

This clone was seen only once. The chain employs TRBV29-1 and TRBJ2-5; 7 nucleotides agree with TRBD1. Germline V gene sequence: CDR1 SQVTM, CDR2 ANQGSEA. Trimming cost V 6 bases and J 5 bases; bases outside gene matches: 18. The CDR3 covers 16 residues. The CDR3 DNA is TGCAGCGTAAAAGTACTAAAACAGGGGCGCAGGGAGACCCAGTACTTC. Its protein product is CSVKVLKQGRRETQYF.

This chain links TRBV6-1 with TRBJ1-2; perhaps TRBD1 as D (5 bases). The CDR3 is 13 amino acids. CDR1 and CDR2 from the germline V gene are MNHNS and SASEGT. Trimming removed 8 bases at V and 7 bases at J, with 17 bases between. CDR3 in amino acids: CASDGRGSSGYTF. DNA for the CDR3: TGTGCCAGCGATGGACGGGGGTCATCTGGCTACACCTTC.

CDR3 DNA sequence: TGTGCCAGTAGTATAGGACTAGCGGGTCAAGAGACCCAGTACTTC. Translated, it gives CASSIGLAGQETQYF. The chain couples TRBV19 to TRBJ2-5, with 10 positions matching TRBD2. Germline CDR1 is LNHDA and CDR2 is SQIVND (reference sequence). The CDR3 is 15 amino acids. After removal of 1 base from V and 2 bases from J, the junction contained 1 base not matched to a gene.

The chain carries TRBV19 and TRBJ2-7; the D is unclear. The V end was cut by 6 bases, the J end by 3 bases, with 12 bases between. The CDR3 runs to 13 residues. The V gene's germline CDR1 is LNHDA and CDR2 SQIVND (reference sequence). CDR3 loop: CASSSFLNYEQYF. The CDR3 DNA follows: TGTGCCAGTAGCTCTTTCCTAAACTACGAGCAGTACTTC.

In its sample, this clone was seen a few times. The rearrangement uses TRBV12-5 and TRBJ1-1; possibly TRBD1 for D (6 bases). The CDR3 totals 14 residues. Germline CDR1 is LGHNT and CDR2 is FRNRAP. V was shortened by 8 bases and J by 1 base, with 14 bases between the two germline ends. DNA for the CDR3: TGTGCTAGTTCTCTGACAGGCTGGAACACTGAAGCTTTCTTT. Amino acid sequence: CASSLTGWNTEAFF.

Remarks on this clone: The junction departs from the called germline gene at one end, perhaps through a read error. CDR3 amino acids: CAGSPTDRTYGYTF. The CDR3 DNA sequence: TGTGCCGGCAGTCCGACGGACAGAACCTATGGCTACACCTTC. The chain uses TRBV27 and TRBJ1-2; perhaps TRBD1 as D (6 bases). Germline CDR1 reads MNHEY; CDR2 reads SMNVEV (reference sequence). This CDR3 is built from 14 residues.

The chain is built from TRBV27 and TRBJ2-5; D possibly corresponds to TRBD2 (5 bases). The ends were cut back, 4 bases at V and 2 bases at J, with 14 bases in the middle. The CDR3 is 15 amino acids. CDR1 and CDR2 (germline): MNHEY, SMNVEV (reference sequence). The CDR3 region has the DNA TGTGCCAGCAGTTCCCCCCGGACTGGGCAAGAGACCCAGTACTTC. It yields the protein CASSSPRTGQETQYF.

The chain links TRBV7-3 to TRBJ2-6; D is ambiguous. Germline CDR1 is SGHTA and CDR2 is FQGTGA. Trimming cost V 2 bases and J 1 base, with 6 bases left between them. There are 15 residues in the CDR3. The CDR3 region has the DNA TGTGCCAGCAGCTTATACCGGTCTGGGGCCAACGTCCTGACTTTC. This translates into CASSLYRSGANVLTF.

The genes are TRBV6-4 and TRBJ2-5; TRBD2 might be the D (5 bases). Germline CDR1 reads MRHNA; CDR2 reads SNTAGT. CDR3 length: 15 amino acids. Trimming cost V 4 bases and J 2 bases, with 14 bases left between them. The CDR3 loop reads CASSVLAEVQETQYF. For the CDR3, the DNA is TGTGCCAGCAGTGTGCTGGCGGAGGTGCAAGAGACCCAGTACTTC.

The chain couples TRBV13 to TRBJ2-3; 7 bases align to TRBD2. With V trimmed by 1 base and J by 4 bases, 17 bases remained unmatched. CDR3 length equals 19 residues. Germline V gene data show CDR1 as PRHDT and CDR2 as FYEKMQ (reference sequence). The CDR3 is CASSLVIGRRSGSADTQYF. The CDR3 DNA reads as TGTGCCAGCAGCTTAGTTATCGGGAGGAGGTCAGGGAGTGCAGATACGCAGTATTTT.

V and J are TRBV20-1 and TRBJ2-7; TRBD2 might be the D (5 bases). The germline V gene has CDR1 DFQATT and CDR2 SNEGSKA (reference sequence). Trimming shortened V by 6 bases and J by 5 bases, and 8 bases separated the two germline ends. This CDR3 comprises 10 residues. The CDR3 region has the DNA TGCAGTGCCGAGGGCCACGAGCAGTACTTC. This gives the protein CSAEGHEQYF.